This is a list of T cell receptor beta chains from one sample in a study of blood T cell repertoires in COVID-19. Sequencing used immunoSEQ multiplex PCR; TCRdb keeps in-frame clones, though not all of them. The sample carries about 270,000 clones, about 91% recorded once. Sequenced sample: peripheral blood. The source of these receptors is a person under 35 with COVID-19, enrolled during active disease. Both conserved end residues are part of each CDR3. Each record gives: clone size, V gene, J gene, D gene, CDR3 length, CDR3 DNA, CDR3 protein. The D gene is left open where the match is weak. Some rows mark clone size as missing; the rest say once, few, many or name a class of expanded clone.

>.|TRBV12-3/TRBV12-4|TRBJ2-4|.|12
TGTGCCAGCAGCGAGGCCAAAAACATTCAGTACTTC
CASSEAKNIQYF
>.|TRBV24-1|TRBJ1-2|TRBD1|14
TGTGCCACCAGTGACGGACAGGGTCTGAGGGGCTACACCTTC
CATSDGQGLRGYTF
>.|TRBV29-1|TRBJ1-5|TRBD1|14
TGCAGCGGTTGGACAGGGCTAGAGAGTCAGCCCCAGCATTTT
CSGWTGLESQPQHF
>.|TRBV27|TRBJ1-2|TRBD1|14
TGTGCCAGCAGTCCACCCGGGACAGCCTATGGCTACACCTTC
CASSPPGTAYGYTF
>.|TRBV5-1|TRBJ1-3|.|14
TGCGCCAGCAGCACAGGGTGGGCTGGAAACACCATATATTTT
CASSTGWAGNTIYF
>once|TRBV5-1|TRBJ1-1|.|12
TGCGCCAGCAGCTCCTCGAACACTGAAGCTTTCTTT
CASSSSNTEAFF
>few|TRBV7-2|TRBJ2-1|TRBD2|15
TGTGCCAGCAGCGCCGGGACTAGCGGGAAAAGTGAGCAGTTCTTC
CASSAGTSGKSEQFF
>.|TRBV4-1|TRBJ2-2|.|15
TGCGCCAGCAGCCCCCAGGAGGGGAGCACCGGGGAGCTGTTTTTT
CASSPQEGSTGELFF
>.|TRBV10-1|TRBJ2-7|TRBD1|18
TGCGCCAGCAGCGCAAGCCGCGGGACAGGGATACGGACCTACGAGCAGTACTTC
CASSASRGTGIRTYEQYF
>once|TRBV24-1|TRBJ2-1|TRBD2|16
TGTGCCACCAGTGCGGGACTATCTTTTCCCTACAATGAGCAGTTCTTC
CATSAGLSFPYNEQFF
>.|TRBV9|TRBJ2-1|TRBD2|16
TGTGCCAGCAGCGTAGCGATAGCGGGAACCTACAATGAGCAGTTCTTC
CASSVAIAGTYNEQFF
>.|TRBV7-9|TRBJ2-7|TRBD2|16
TGTGCCAGCAGCGGCATGACTAGCGGGATGGTGCAAGAGCAGTACTTC
CASSGMTSGMVQEQYF
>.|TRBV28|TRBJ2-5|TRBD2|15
TGTGCCAGCAGTCCGGGACTAGCGGGAGGGGAGACCCAGTACTTC
CASSPGLAGGETQYF
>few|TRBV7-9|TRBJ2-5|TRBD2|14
TGTGCCAGCAGCTTAACTAGCGGACAAGAGACCCAGTACTTC
CASSLTSGQETQYF
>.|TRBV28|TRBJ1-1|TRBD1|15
TGTGCCAGCAGTACCACCGGGACAGGGAACACTGAAGCTTTCTTT
CASSTTGTGNTEAFF
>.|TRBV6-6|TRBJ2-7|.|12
TGTGCCAGCAGTCAGGACAGCCGGAAGGAGTACTTC
CASSQDSRKEYF
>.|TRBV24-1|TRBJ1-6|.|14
TGTGCCACCAGTGAGGGGGGAGTGGGTTCACCCCTCCACTTT
CATSEGGVGSPLHF
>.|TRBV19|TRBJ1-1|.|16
TGTGCCAGTAGTATTGGCGTCAGCGTCATGAACACTGAAGCTTTCTTT
CASSIGVSVMNTEAFF
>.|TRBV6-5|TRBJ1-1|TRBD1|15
TGTGCCAGCAGTCACGAAGGGGGCATGAACACTGAAGCTTTCTTT
CASSHEGGMNTEAFF
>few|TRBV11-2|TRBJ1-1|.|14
TGTGCCAGCAGCCAACAACAGAGGAACACTGAAGCTTTCTTT
CASSQQQRNTEAFF
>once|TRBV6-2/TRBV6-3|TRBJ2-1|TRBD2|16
TGTGCCAGCAGCTCCTATCTAGCGGGAGGGCCGGGTGAGCAGTTCTTC
CASSSYLAGGPGEQFF
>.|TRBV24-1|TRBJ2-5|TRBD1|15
TGTGCCACCAGTGATTTGAAGGGGGCCGGGGAGACCCAGTACTTC
CATSDLKGAGETQYF